The 28 T cell receptor beta chains below come from one sample, sequenced in a study of T-cell memory formation after mild COVID-19. One entry per CDR3 protein results from TCRdb running MiXCR on the 5' RACE reads. The profile shows about 290,000 distinct CDR3 sequences, about 15% of them singletons. Input material: PBMCs or a T cell subset sorted from them (not recorded which). The receptors originated from a man younger than 35 who had mild COVID-19 (a few samples of this study predate the infection). Cell type and time point are not known.

This clonotype was detected only a few times. J is TRBJ2-1 and V is TRBV6-2 or TRBV6-3, with TRBD1 matching over 8 bases. V was clipped by 6 bases and J by 9 bases; unmatched bases: 13. Germline loops: CDR1 MNHEY, CDR2 SVGEGT. The CDR3 covers 15 residues. As DNA, the CDR3 is TGTGCCAGCAGAGGACAGGGTAACGGCTGGACTGAGCAGTTCTTC. Its protein product is CASRGQGNGWTEQFF.

The V call is TRBV7-2, the J call TRBJ1-2, with TRBD1 as a possible D gene (6 bases). Trimming shortened V by 5 bases and J by 3 bases, and 13 bases separated the two germline ends. Germline loops: CDR1 SGHTA, CDR2 FQGNSA. CDR3 length: 14 amino acids. DNA of the CDR3: TGTGCCAGCAGCGGTTCAGAGGGGGACTATGGCTACACCTTC. This sequence encodes CASSGSEGDYGYTF.

There are a few counts of this clonotype. The V gene is TRBV6-2 or TRBV6-3, the J gene TRBJ2-1, with D perhaps matching TRBD2 (7 bases). Germline V CDR1 and CDR2: MNHEY, SVGEGT. The CDR3 spans 15 residues. V lost 7 bases and J lost 8, with 21 bases in between. CDR3 residues: CASNDFGGGLDEQFF. The CDR3 bases are TGTGCCAGCAACGATTTTGGGGGGGGCTTAGATGAGCAGTTCTTC.

This clonotype has a handful of counts. The chain recombines TRBV6-6 with TRBJ2-5; TRBD1 matches 7 bases. The germline V gene has CDR1 MNHNY and CDR2 SVGAGI (reference sequence). Trimming removed 4 bases from V and 5 bases from J; junction bases left unmatched: 10. CDR3 length: 15 amino acids. The CDR3 DNA follows: TGTGCCAGCAGTTGGAGGACAGGCCTAGGGGAGACCCAGTACTTC. Translation: CASSWRTGLGETQYF.

The V and J genes are TRBV5-1 and TRBJ2-7, with TRBD2 matching over 9 bases. V shed 8 bases and J 3 bases; nucleotides not matched to a gene: 15. Germline assignment: CDR1 SGHRS and CDR2 YFSETQ. The CDR3 loop spans 16 amino acids. The CDR3 bases are TGCGCCAGACGGGGGGTTAGCGGGGGCCCCGACTACGAGCAGTACTTC. Protein product: CARRGVSGGPDYEQYF.

V usage is TRBV6-5 and J usage is TRBJ2-3, with 7 bases identical to TRBD2. V gave up 4 bases and J gave up 4 bases; unmatched junction bases: 14. The CDR3 consists of 17 residues. Germline CDR1 MNHEY, CDR2 SVGAGI. CDR3 sequence reads: CASSSQGAGYFADTQYF. CDR3 DNA: TGTGCCAGCAGTTCCCAGGGAGCGGGGTATTTCGCAGATACGCAGTATTTT.

At least ten counts were recorded for this clonotype. V usage is TRBV6-1 and J usage is TRBJ1-2; no firm D call. This CDR3 spans 14 amino acids. Germline CDR1 and CDR2: MNHNS and SASEGT. Trimming took 1 base from V and 4 from J, leaving 10 bases between them. In DNA, the CDR3 is TGTGCCAGCAGTGAAGGCGCCACTAGCTATGGCTACACCTTC. This encodes CASSEGATSYGYTF.

Here the CDR3 DNA reads TGCGCCAGCAGTCCCCTCAGCTCCTATAATTCACCCCTCCACTTT. Its translation is CASSPLSSYNSPLHF. The chain carries TRBV5-1 and TRBJ1-6; D ambiguous. The CDR3 loop spans 15 amino acids. V lost 5 bases to trimming and J lost 0 bases, with 9 bases between them. Germline loops: CDR1 SGHRS, CDR2 YFSETQ.

In this sample, this clonotype turned up a few times. V is TRBV20-1 and J is TRBJ1-6; D may be TRBD1 (5 bases). In germline, CDR1 is DFQATT, CDR2 SNEGSKA (reference sequence). CDR3 length equals 13 residues. The V end was cut by 4 bases, the J end by 10 bases, with 14 bases between. CDR3 coding DNA: TGCAGTGCTAAGCCCCAGGGTAAATCACCCCTCCACTTT. This translates into CSAKPQGKSPLHF.

This clonotype was picked up a small number of times. This chain links TRBV6-1 with TRBJ2-5, with TRBD1 matching 9 bases. The trim removed 3 bases at V and 5 bases at J, leaving 7 bases unmatched. Germline V gene lookup returns CDR1 MNHNS and CDR2 SASEGT. This CDR3 is 15 amino acids long. For the CDR3, the DNA is TGTGCCAGCAGTGACCTTGACAGGGGGGACGAGACCCAGTACTTC. It is translated as CASSDLDRGDETQYF.

This clonotype has ten or more counts. The chain employs TRBV5-1 and TRBJ2-5, with 7 bases aligning to TRBD1. Germline V CDR1 and CDR2: SGHRS, YFSETQ. There are 14 residues in the CDR3. V dropped 2 bases and J dropped 4; count of bases not matched to a gene: 5. The CDR3 DNA follows: TGCGCCAGCAGCTTCCGGACAGGAGTAGAGACCCAGTACTTC. Its protein is CASSFRTGVETQYF.

This clonotype was detected a few times. This chain links TRBV27 with TRBJ1-1; D perhaps matches TRBD1 (5 bases). CDR3 size: 13 residues. Germline V lookup: CDR1 MNHEY, CDR2 SMNVEV (reference sequence). The V end was cut by 0 bases, the J end by 4 bases, with 6 bases between. CDR3: CASSLSGLTEAFF. The CDR3 DNA follows: TGTGCCAGCAGTTTATCGGGACTCACTGAAGCTTTCTTT.

This clonotype was observed a few times. CDR3: CASSLVDRSLNEQFF. As DNA, the CDR3 is TGTGCCAGCAGCTTGGTGGACAGAAGTCTCAATGAGCAGTTCTTC. The chain links TRBV5-6 to TRBJ2-1; TRBD1 might be the D (6 bases). CDR1 is SGHDT and CDR2 is YYEEEE in the germline V gene. Trimming left V 0 bases short and J 6 bases short, with 13 bases between. The CDR3 contains 15 residues. Full variable domain (missing parts from reference TRBV5-6 and TRBJ2-1): DAGVTQSPTHLIKTRGQQVTLRCSPKSGHDTVSWYQQALGQGPQFIFQYYEEEERQRGNFPDRFSGHQFPNYSSELNVNALLLGDSALYLCASSLVDRSLNEQFFGPGTRLTVL.

As to this clonotype: The CDR3 carries no conserved terminal phenylalanine or tryptophan, so it likely arises from a read error. The chain uses TRBV15 and TRBJ2-3; a possible D gene is TRBD2 (5 bases). Germline V gene sequence: CDR1 LNHNV, CDR2 YYDKDF (reference sequence). Trimming left V 4 bases short and J 2 bases short, with 16 bases between. The CDR3 is 16 amino acids. CDR3 amino acids: CATSTGSGGLTDTQYL. In DNA, the CDR3 is TGTGCCACCAGCACTGGGAGCGGAGGCCTCACAGATACGCAGTATCTT.

V is TRBV6-5 and J is TRBJ2-7; a weak D match, TRBD1 (6 bases). The CDR3 extends over 13 amino acids. Looked up from germline, CDR1 is MNHEY and CDR2 is SVGAGI. The V end lost 5 bases, the J end lost 1 base, and 9 bases lay between the germline ends. The chain's CDR3 is CASSDRRSYEQYV. The CDR3 coding sequence is TGTGCCAGCAGTGACAGGCGTTCCTACGAGCAGTACGTC.

The chain links TRBV4-1 to TRBJ1-6; 7 bases line up with TRBD1. Trimming took 4 bases from V and 10 from J; bases not matched to a gene: 10. This CDR3 is 15 amino acids long. Germline V gene lookup returns CDR1 MGHRA and CDR2 YSYEKL. The CDR3 region is CASSLRGTERSPLHF. The CDR3 DNA follows: TGCGCCAGCAGCCTTCGGGGGACAGAACGATCACCCCTCCACTTT.

The chain is built from TRBV18 and TRBJ1-6; 11 nucleotides agree with TRBD1. The CDR3 is 16 residues long. Germline V lookup: CDR1 KGHSH, CDR2 LQKENI. The trim removed 3 bases at V and 9 bases at J, leaving 7 bases unmatched. DNA for the CDR3: TGTGCCAGCTCACCTCCGGACAGGGGGCTCCGTTCACCCCTCCACTTT. Amino acids: CASSPPDRGLRSPLHF.

J is TRBJ2-2 and V is TRBV6-5, with 9 bases aligning to TRBD1. The CDR3 has 16 amino acids. V dropped 0 bases and J dropped 7; count of bases not matched to a gene: 6. CDR1 MNHEY and CDR2 SVGAGI come from the germline V gene. The CDR3 nucleotides read TGTGCCAGCAGTTACTCACAGGGGGCAGGTTTCGGGGAGCTGTTTTTT. Translated: CASSYSQGAGFGELFF.

In its sample, this clonotype was seen a few times. V gene TRBV27 combines with J gene TRBJ2-2; no firm D call. This CDR3 has 15 amino acids. The germline gives CDR1 MNHEY, CDR2 SMNVEV (reference sequence). V lost 2 bases to trimming and J lost 2 bases, with 9 bases between them. CDR3 nucleotide sequence: TGTGCCAGCAGTTTAGAGTCCGCCAACACCGGGGAGCTGTTTTTT. Residues: CASSLESANTGELFF.

This clonotype was picked up many times. The chain is built from TRBV5-1 and TRBJ2-7; D is ambiguous. V dropped 4 bases and J dropped 0 bases, with 14 bases sitting between them. This CDR3 has 15 amino acids. Per the germline V gene, CDR1 is SGHRS and CDR2 is YFSETQ. In DNA, the CDR3 is TGCGCCAGCAGCCCCAACCCCGCGTCCTCCTACGAGCAGTACTTC. Amino acid sequence: CASSPNPASSYEQYF.

There are a few counts of this clonotype. V and J are TRBV2 and TRBJ2-3; D is unclear. Germline loops: CDR1 SNHLY, CDR2 FYNNEI. The CDR3 has 13 amino acids. The germline V and J ends were trimmed by 8 bases and 6 bases, with 15 bases remaining between them. CDR3 protein: CASRGHPRDTQYF. In DNA form, the CDR3 reads TGTGCCAGCCGCGGCCACCCCCGGGATACGCAGTATTTT. The full variable domain, its missing parts supplied by reference TRBV2 and TRBJ2-3, is EPEVTQTPSHQVTQMGQEVILRCVPISNHLYFYWYRQILGQKVEFLVSFYNNEISEKSEIFDDQFSVERPDGSNFTLKIRSTKLEDSAMYFCASRGHPRDTQYFGPGTRLTVL.

V gene TRBV29-1 combines with J gene TRBJ1-1; tentatively, D is TRBD1 (5 bases). This CDR3 region has 11 residues. From germline, CDR1 is SQVTM and CDR2 ANQGSEA. The CDR3 DNA is TGCGGGGGACGGCAGAACACTGAAGCTTTCTTT. It encodes CGGRQNTEAFF.

The rearrangement joins TRBV6-5 to TRBJ2-4; TRBD1 aligns across 11 bases. The CDR3 has 16 residues. V shed 6 bases and J 11 bases; nucleotides not matched to a gene: 15. Germline loops: CDR1 MNHEY, CDR2 SVGAGI. Here the CDR3 DNA reads TGTGCCAGCAGACGCCTTTCGGGGACAGGGGGAATGGTTCAGTACTTC. It yields the protein CASRRLSGTGGMVQYF.

This clonotype has only a few counts. The rearrangement uses TRBV28 and TRBJ2-6, with no clear D. The ends were cut back, 6 bases at V and 0 bases at J, with 6 bases in the middle. This CDR3 is built from 14 residues. Per germline, CDR1 MDHEN and CDR2 SYDVKM. Here the CDR3 DNA reads TGTGCCAGCAGACCCCGCTCTGGGGCCAACGTCCTGACTTTC. It is translated as CASRPRSGANVLTF.

This clonotype was seen more than once but under ten times. The J gene is TRBJ2-7, the V gene TRBV4-2; TRBD1 is a possible D gene (5 bases). The germline V gene has CDR1 LGHNA and CDR2 YNFKEQ. The CDR3 length is 15 residues. Trimming cost V 1 base and J 0 bases, with 10 bases left between them. CDR3 nucleotide sequence: TGTGCCAGCAGCCAAGGTCAAGGGGCCTCCTACGAGCAGTACTTC. Its protein is CASSQGQGASYEQYF.

The gene calls are TRBV15 and TRBJ1-1, with a weak D call TRBD1 (5 bases). Trimming stripped 2 bases from V and 0 bases from J, with 7 bases between. The length of the CDR3 is 14 residues. Germline V gene data show CDR1 as LNHNV and CDR2 as YYDKDF (reference sequence). The CDR3, as DNA: TGTGCCACCAGCAGAACGACAGTGAACACTGAAGCTTTCTTT. Encoded protein: CATSRTTVNTEAFF.

The chain joins TRBV5-1 to TRBJ2-1, with D perhaps given as TRBD1 or TRBD2 (6 bases each). The V and J ends lost 6 bases and 1 base respectively, with 14 bases between them. This CDR3 has 15 amino acids. CDR1 SGHRS and CDR2 YFSETQ come from the germline V gene. The CDR3 coding sequence is TGCGCCAGCAAGATGGAGGGGGTTTCCTACAATGAGCAGTTCTTC. Protein: CASKMEGVSYNEQFF.

This clonotype was found a few times. This chain links TRBV4-1 with TRBJ2-7; 8 bases map to TRBD2. Unmatched junction bases numbered 13, after V lost 3 bases and J lost 0 bases. Germline CDR1 and CDR2: MGHRA and YSYEKL. This CDR3 region has 18 residues. The CDR3 loop is CASSQALTQRGTSYEQYV. CDR3 sequence (DNA): TGCGCCAGCAGCCAGGCTCTGACCCAGCGGGGGACCTCCTACGAGCAGTACGTC.